This entry is about one T cell receptor (beta chain). This sample stems from a study of cytomegalovirus exposure and HLA in healthy donors. V lost 2 bases to trimming and J lost 1 base; unmatched junction nucleotides: 10. The germline CDR1 and CDR2 sequences are MNHNS and SASEGT. There are 18 residues in the CDR3. The PCR employed 60 Vbeta primers together with 13 Jbeta primers. Only in-frame clones appear in the TCRdb table, and some are missing; sequencing was by immunoSEQ multiplex PCR. The repertoire shows 100,000 to 150,000 clones; the top ten hold over 1.5%. The receptor was derived from a man younger than 30 in good health and CMV-seronegative. Sequencing used PBMCs. J is TRBJ1-5 and V is TRBV6-1, with 8 bases lining up with TRBD1. This CDR3 reads CASSETGQGPPSNQPQHF. As DNA, the CDR3 is TGTGCCAGCAGTGAAACAGGACAGGGTCCCCCCAGCAATCAGCCCCAGCATTTT.